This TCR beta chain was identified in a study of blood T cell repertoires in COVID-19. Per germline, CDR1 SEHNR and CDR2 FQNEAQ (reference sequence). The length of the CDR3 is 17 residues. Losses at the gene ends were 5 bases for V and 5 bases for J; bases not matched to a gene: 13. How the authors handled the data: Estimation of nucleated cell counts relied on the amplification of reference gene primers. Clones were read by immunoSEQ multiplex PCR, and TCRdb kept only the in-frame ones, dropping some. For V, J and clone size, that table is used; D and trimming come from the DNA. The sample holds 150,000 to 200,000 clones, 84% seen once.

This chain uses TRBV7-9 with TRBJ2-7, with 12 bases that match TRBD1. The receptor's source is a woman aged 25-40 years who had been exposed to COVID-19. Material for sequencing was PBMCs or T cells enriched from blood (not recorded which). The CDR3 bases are TGTGCCAGCAGCCCCCGACCGGGACAGGGGGCGGTGAACGAGCAGTACTTC. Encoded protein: CASSPRPGQGAVNEQYF. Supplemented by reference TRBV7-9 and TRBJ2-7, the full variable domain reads DTGVSQNPRHKITKRGQNVTFRCDPISEHNRLYWYRQTLGQGPEFLTYFQNEAQLEKSRLLSDRFSAERPKGSFSTLEIQRTEQGDSAMYLCASSPRPGQGAVNEQYFGPGTRLTVT.